A single sample is the source of the 28 T cell receptor beta chains below, sequenced in a study of cytomegalovirus exposure and HLA in healthy donors. PCR employed 60 Vbeta and 13 Jbeta primers. Clones were sequenced by immunoSEQ multiplex PCR, and TCRdb holds only the in-frame ones, with some missing. This sample has around 110,000 clones; roughly 80% occur once, and the top ten carry roughly a fifth. The sample was PBMCs. These receptors were obtained from a man aged 25-45 years in good health and CMV-seropositive.

The rearrangement links TRBV19 to TRBJ2-3, with D perhaps TRBD1 (6 bases). V was pared by 2 bases and J by 0 bases, with 9 bases between. The CDR3 consists of 15 residues. Germline V gene lookup returns CDR1 LNHDA and CDR2 SQIVND (reference sequence). The CDR3 is CASSIKRGSTDTQYF. CDR3 bases: TGTGCCAGTAGTATAAAAAGGGGGAGCACAGATACGCAGTATTTT.

V usage is TRBV5-1 and J usage is TRBJ1-3; no definite D call. This CDR3 comprises 15 residues. CDR1 and CDR2 (germline): SGHRS, YFSETQ. Trimming took 0 bases from V and 0 from J, leaving 7 bases between them. CDR3 loop: CASSLVADSGNTIYF. The CDR3 DNA is TGCGCCAGCAGCTTGGTGGCGGACTCTGGAAACACCATATATTTT.

V gene TRBV30 combines with J gene TRBJ2-3, with D possibly being TRBD2 (6 bases). Trimming pared 2 bases from V and 2 bases from J, leaving 14 bases between. CDR1 is GTSNPN and CDR2 is SVGIG in the germline V gene (reference sequence). CDR3 size: 15 residues. CDR3 sequence reads: CAWSLTRAPTDTQYF. Written as DNA, the CDR3 is TGTGCCTGGAGTTTGACTAGGGCTCCCACAGATACGCAGTATTTT.

The chain recombines TRBV10-3 with TRBJ1-2; no firm D call. The CDR3 has 15 residues. Germline CDR1 and CDR2: ENHRY and SYGVKD. V lost 2 bases and J lost 3, with 13 bases in between. The CDR3 here is CAISEKAVPDYGYTF. For the CDR3, the DNA is TGTGCCATCAGTGAGAAAGCGGTCCCTGACTATGGCTACACCTTC.

The rearrangement uses TRBV6-1 and TRBJ1-5, with D possibly TRBD1 on 5 matching bases. The CDR3 sequence is 15 residues long. The V end lost 8 bases, the J end lost 6 bases, and 20 bases lay between the germline ends. From germline, CDR1 is MNHNS and CDR2 SASEGT. The CDR3 DNA reads as TGTGCCAGCGGTTGGACAACGGGGGGTGTTCAGCCCCAGCATTTT. Amino acid sequence: CASGWTTGGVQPQHF.

J is TRBJ1-1 and V is TRBV6-1; weak D call: TRBD1 (5 bases). This CDR3 spans 15 amino acids. V shed 2 bases and J shed 5 bases, with 15 bases lying between them. Germline-derived CDR1 and CDR2 are MNHNS and SASEGT. The chain's CDR3 is CASSEMWGRGTEAFF. DNA of the CDR3: TGTGCCAGCAGTGAAATGTGGGGTCGGGGGACTGAAGCTTTCTTT.

A few counts support this clone. This chain links TRBV10-2 with TRBJ1-5; the D gene is possibly TRBD1 (5 bases). The V end was cut by 6 bases, the J end by 2 bases, with 11 bases between. Germline CDR1 WSHSY, CDR2 SAAADI. This CDR3 has 14 amino acids. CDR3 sequence: CASSEGVGNQPQHF. CDR3 coding DNA: TGCGCCAGCAGCGAAGGGGTCGGCAATCAGCCCCAGCATTTT.

V usage is TRBV7-9 and J usage is TRBJ2-5; 9 bases line up with TRBD2. The end of the DNA aligns better with TRBJ2-7, so the J call may be wrong. The germline V gene has CDR1 SEHNR and CDR2 FQNEAQ (reference sequence). The CDR3 has 16 amino acids. CDR3 loop: CASSLDRGGGAYEQYF. The DNA of the CDR3 is TGTGCCAGCAGCTTAGATCGGGGCGGGGGGGCCTACGAGCAGTACTTC.

V gene TRBV6-1 combines with J gene TRBJ1-3; D is perhaps TRBD1 (5 bases). Germline assignment: CDR1 MNHNS and CDR2 SASEGT. This CDR3 has 13 residues. V shed 7 bases and J shed 4 bases, with 11 bases lying between them. This CDR3 reads CASTRDFGNTIYF. CDR3 in DNA: TGTGCCAGCACCCGGGACTTCGGAAACACCATATATTTT.

V gene TRBV5-1 combines with J gene TRBJ2-7, with 12 positions matching TRBD1. The V and J ends lost 2 bases and 6 bases, in that order; junction bases with no gene match: 6. Germline CDR1 reads SGHRS; CDR2 reads YFSETQ. This CDR3 has 15 residues. CDR3 DNA: TGCGCCAGCAGCTTATCCGGGACAGGGGGCCGCGAGCAGTACTTC. This encodes CASSLSGTGGREQYF.

The V gene is TRBV19, the J gene TRBJ1-5; D perhaps matches TRBD1 (5 bases). The CDR3 runs to 17 residues. V dropped 6 bases and J dropped 0 bases, with 18 bases sitting between them. Germline-derived CDR1 and CDR2 are LNHDA and SQIVND (reference sequence). CDR3 nucleotide sequence: TGTGCCAGTAGCGGGGGGTCGGCACTGTTTAGCAATCAGCCCCAGCATTTT. It yields the protein CASSGGSALFSNQPQHF.

A few counts support this clone. The CDR3 here is CASSGDRGYEEQYF. CDR3 in DNA: TGTGCCAGCAGTGGGGACAGGGGATATGAAGAGCAGTACTTC. The rearrangement joins TRBV2 to TRBJ2-7, with TRBD1 identical over 10 bases. This CDR3 is built from 14 residues. V shed 4 bases and J 7 bases; nucleotides not matched to a gene: 7. The germline gives CDR1 SNHLY, CDR2 FYNNEI.

The genes are TRBV19 and TRBJ2-5, with 8 bases fitting TRBD1. CDR1 LNHDA and CDR2 SQIVND come from the germline V gene (reference sequence). The ends lost 6 bases at V and 5 bases at J; junction bases unmatched: 11. CDR3 length: 15 amino acids. The CDR3 coding sequence is TGTGCCAGTAGCGTAGGGGGCAGGGGGCGGGAGACCCAGTACTTC. Residues: CASSVGGRGRETQYF.

The V call is TRBV10-2, the J call TRBJ1-3; 10 bases agree with TRBD1. Trimming removed 7 bases from V and 5 bases from J; junction bases left unmatched: 5. CDR3 length: 14 residues. From germline, CDR1 is WSHSY and CDR2 SAAADI. The CDR3 DNA follows: TGCGCCAGCATCGACAGGGGGCAGAGAAACACCATATATTTT. Translated, it gives CASIDRGQRNTIYF.

The chain joins TRBV4-1 to TRBJ1-4; the match to TRBD1 covers 7 bases. This CDR3 comprises 15 residues. Trimming removed 1 base from V and 7 bases from J; junction bases left unmatched: 6. CDR1 and CDR2 from the germline V gene are MGHRA and YSYEKL. The CDR3 is CASSQGYGTVEKLFF. The CDR3 DNA sequence: TGCGCCAGCAGCCAAGGGTACGGGACAGTTGAAAAACTGTTTTTT.

This sequence joins TRBV5-4 and TRBJ1-2; TRBD1 agrees at 7 bases. The V segment lost 3 bases and the J segment 5 bases; nucleotides outside the gene matches: 4. Looked up from germline, CDR1 is SGHNT and CDR2 is YYREEE (reference sequence). This CDR3 comprises 13 residues. The CDR3 region has the DNA TGTGCCAGCAGCTCGGGACAGCGATATGGCTACACCTTC. The encoded protein is CASSSGQRYGYTF.

This chain joins TRBV2 and TRBJ1-3; D unclear. This CDR3 has 14 residues. The germline V and J ends were trimmed by 7 bases and 0 bases, with 10 bases remaining between them. Germline CDR1 and CDR2: SNHLY and FYNNEI. CDR3 nucleotides: TGTGCCAGCAAAGAGAGGAACTCTGGAAACACCATATATTTT. This translates into CASKERNSGNTIYF.

The chain joins TRBV6-1 to TRBJ2-5; D is undetermined. This CDR3 has 13 residues. Trimming took off 4 bases at V and 0 bases at J, with 6 bases between the two ends. Germline V gene sequence: CDR1 MNHNS, CDR2 SASEGT. This CDR3 reads CASSVQYQETQYF. CDR3 coding DNA: TGTGCCAGCAGTGTGCAGTACCAAGAGACCCAGTACTTC.

The chain has TRBV5-1 and TRBJ1-3; D not resolved. The V end lost 4 bases, the J end lost 2 bases, and 10 bases lay between the germline ends. Germline CDR1 reads SGHRS; CDR2 reads YFSETQ. CDR3 length: 14 residues. The CDR3 DNA reads TGCGCCAGCAGCCTGGGTGAGGCTGGAAACACCATATATTTT. Amino acids: CASSLGEAGNTIYF.

This clone has a handful of counts. The rearrangement links TRBV6-1 to TRBJ1-4; 8 bases are shared with TRBD1. The CDR3 consists of 13 residues. With V trimmed by 11 bases and J by 7 bases, 9 bases remained unmatched. Germline V CDR1 and CDR2: MNHNS, SASEGT. The CDR3 is CAGQGAKSEKLFF. The CDR3 bases are TGTGCCGGTCAGGGGGCGAAGAGTGAAAAACTGTTTTTT.

The chain recombines TRBV5-1 with TRBJ2-5; D remains ambiguous. The length of the CDR3 is 16 residues. CDR1 is SGHRS and CDR2 is YFSETQ in the germline V gene. V lost 2 bases and J lost 4, with 18 bases in between. CDR3 sequence (DNA): TGCGCCAGCAGCTTAGGCGGAGCATCGATTGGAGAGACCCAGTACTTC. It yields the protein CASSLGGASIGETQYF.

For this clone: Germline and junction disagree at one end, which may indicate a read error. The V call is TRBV5-4, the J call TRBJ1-6; D not resolved. Germline CDR1 is SGHNT and CDR2 is YYREEE (reference sequence). The CDR3 contains 12 residues. DNA of the CDR3: TGTGCCAGCAGCTCCAATAATTCACCCCTCCACTTT. Translation gives CASSSNNSPLHF.

This clone was counted a single time. The rearrangement joins TRBV29-1 to TRBJ1-2; 11 bases are shared with TRBD1. The V and J ends lost 7 bases and 7 bases, in that order; junction bases with no gene match: 8. Germline V gives CDR1 SQVTM, CDR2 ANQGSEA. The CDR3 is 13 amino acids. The chain's CDR3 is CSAGQGAGGGYTF. Written as DNA, the CDR3 is TGCAGCGCTGGACAGGGGGCCGGGGGTGGCTACACCTTC.

This chain links TRBV11-3 with TRBJ2-1; TRBD2 is a possible D gene (6 bases). Per the germline V gene, CDR1 is SGHNT and CDR2 is YENEEA. The CDR3 sequence is 15 residues long. Trimming left V 1 base short and J 1 base short, with 8 bases between. In DNA form, the CDR3 reads TGTGCCAGCAGCTTAGCGGGAGTATCCTACAATGAGCAGTTCTTC. Encoded protein: CASSLAGVSYNEQFF.

The rearrangement uses TRBV5-1 and TRBJ2-3, with 8 bases lining up with TRBD1. The CDR3 runs 16 residues. The germline gives CDR1 SGHRS, CDR2 YFSETQ. Trimming removed 0 bases from V and 5 bases from J; junction bases left unmatched: 8. The CDR3 is CASSLVQGASGDTQYF. As DNA, the CDR3 is TGCGCCAGCAGCTTGGTTCAGGGGGCGTCCGGAGATACGCAGTATTTT.

Regarding this clone: The sample carries other DNA sequences with the same CDR3. The V gene is TRBV28, the J gene TRBJ2-5, with TRBD1 matching 7 bases. CDR1 is MDHEN and CDR2 is SYDVKM in the germline V gene. The CDR3 is 13 residues long. Germline trimming cut 8 bases from V and 1 base from J; bases unmatched to any gene: 4. CDR3 in amino acids: CASVRQGQETQYF. CDR3 DNA: TGTGCCAGCGTAAGACAGGGCCAAGAGACCCAGTACTTC.

The CDR3 sequence: CASSPQGSPGNTIYF. CDR3 DNA: TGTGCCAGCAGCCCACAGGGCTCTCCTGGAAACACCATATATTTT. The V and J genes are TRBV4-2 and TRBJ1-3; perhaps TRBD1 as D (6 bases). The length of the CDR3 is 15 residues. Per the germline V gene, CDR1 is LGHNA and CDR2 is YNFKEQ. V was trimmed by 4 bases and J by 2 bases, leaving 12 bases between them.

The V gene is TRBV14, the J gene TRBJ1-5, with a weak D call TRBD1 (5 bases). Between the trimmed V and J ends, which lost 0 bases and 3 bases, there was a span of 12 bases. The CDR3 covers 16 residues. CDR1 is SGHDN and CDR2 is FVKESK in the germline V gene. The CDR3 sequence: CASSQEGHPINQPQHF. The CDR3, as DNA: TGTGCCAGCAGCCAAGAGGGGCACCCAATCAATCAGCCCCAGCATTTT.